One sample yielded the 32 T cell receptor beta chains listed below, sequenced in a study of cytomegalovirus exposure and HLA in healthy donors. The PCR used 60 Vbeta and 13 Jbeta primers. Some clones are missing from TCRdb's copy, which holds only in-frame ones; the method was immunoSEQ multiplex PCR. The sample has about 150,000 clones; more than 75% are singletons. The sample consisted of PBMCs. The receptors were gathered from a woman aged 18-29 years in good health and CMV-seronegative.

The chain combines TRBV5-1 with TRBJ2-2, with 8 bases that match TRBD1. Trimming cost V 5 bases and J 2 bases; bases outside gene matches: 14. CDR3 size: 18 residues. Germline lookup yields CDR1 SGHRS and CDR2 YFSETQ. The CDR3 spells CASSPNPPTGANTGELFF. In DNA, the CDR3 is TGCGCCAGCAGTCCGAATCCCCCGACAGGGGCCAACACCGGGGAGCTGTTTTTT.

This clone has a handful of counts. This chain connects TRBV19 to TRBJ1-1; tentative D call: TRBD1 (6 bases). The V gene's germline CDR1 is LNHDA and CDR2 SQIVND (reference sequence). This CDR3 region has 14 residues. V shed 3 bases and J shed 4 bases, with 12 bases lying between them. CDR3 sequence: CASSMRQVGTEAFF. The CDR3, as DNA: TGTGCCAGTAGTATGAGACAGGTGGGCACTGAAGCTTTCTTT.

This clone was detected only a few times. The CDR3 sequence: CASSLDSTEGYTF. In DNA, the CDR3 is TGTGCCAGCAGCTTGGACAGCACGGAAGGCTACACCTTC. The rearrangement uses TRBV5-5 and TRBJ1-2, with D uncertain. There are 13 residues in the CDR3. CDR1 SGHKS and CDR2 YYEKEE come from the germline V gene (reference sequence). Trimming took off 0 bases at V and 8 bases at J, with 11 bases between the two ends.

V and J are TRBV28 and TRBJ1-5; D gene uncertain. The germline V gene has CDR1 MDHEN and CDR2 SYDVKM. This CDR3 has 14 amino acids. V lost 1 base, J lost 2 bases, and 6 bases lay in between. The CDR3 region is CASSLLSRNQPQHF. The CDR3 nucleotides read TGTGCCAGCAGTTTATTATCCCGCAATCAGCCCCAGCATTTT.

As concerns this clone: The CDR3 does not end in the conserved phenylalanine or tryptophan, so this is likely a read error. Because the CDR3's place on the DNA is in doubt, the DNA is left out and the CDR3 is given as listed by TCRdb. V usage is TRBV6-1 and J usage is TRBJ2-4; whether TRBD1, the table's D call, matches the DNA was not checked. Inclusive of both ends, the CDR3 amounts to 11 amino acids. CDR1 is MNHNS and CDR2 is SASEGT in the germline V gene. This chain's CDR3 is CASSEAGQGTY.

The chain couples TRBV6-6 to TRBJ1-2; TRBD1 is a possible D gene (6 bases). V was trimmed by 3 bases and J by 2 bases, leaving 13 bases between them. This CDR3 comprises 15 residues. CDR1 is MNHNY and CDR2 is SVGAGI in the germline V gene (reference sequence). Here the CDR3 DNA reads TGTGCCAGCAGTTATAGGGGACACCTAAACTATGGCTACACCTTC. Translated: CASSYRGHLNYGYTF.

CDR3 DNA: TGTGCCAGTAGTACGCCCGGGACAGGGCCGGGAGGCTACACCTTC. It yields the protein CASSTPGTGPGGYTF. The gene calls are TRBV19 and TRBJ1-2, with TRBD1 matching over 9 bases. The V segment lost 4 bases and the J segment 8 bases; nucleotides outside the gene matches: 11. This CDR3 region has 15 residues. Germline V lookup: CDR1 LNHDA, CDR2 SQIVND (reference sequence).

V and J are TRBV4-2 and TRBJ2-5; no clear D gene. With 4 bases removed from V and 1 base from J, the gap between germline ends came to 10 bases. The CDR3 is made up of 14 amino acids. Germline CDR1 and CDR2: LGHNA and YNFKEQ. The CDR3 here is CASSPKARQETQYF. The DNA for the CDR3 is TGTGCCAGCAGCCCAAAAGCTCGCCAAGAGACCCAGTACTTC.

The chain combines TRBV10-3 with TRBJ2-3, with D tentatively TRBD1 (7 bases). The length of the CDR3 is 18 residues. V lost 1 base to trimming and J lost 0 bases, with 17 bases between them. The germline V gene encodes CDR1 ENHRY and CDR2 SYGVKD. CDR3 sequence (DNA): TGTGCCATCAGTGAGTGGAGGGGGCAACCGTCTAGCACAGATACGCAGTATTTT. It is translated as CAISEWRGQPSSTDTQYF.

This chain uses TRBV28 with TRBJ2-7; 8 positions match TRBD1. The CDR3 runs 16 residues. In germline, CDR1 is MDHEN, CDR2 SYDVKM. Germline trimming cut 2 bases from V and 2 bases from J; bases unmatched to any gene: 8. The CDR3 spells CASSLRGQEVTYEQYF. CDR3 nucleotides: TGTGCCAGCAGTTTAAGGGGACAGGAAGTCACCTACGAGCAGTACTTC.

The chain employs TRBV4-1 and TRBJ2-2, with a possible D match to TRBD2 (5 bases). Looked up from germline, CDR1 is MGHRA and CDR2 is YSYEKL. There are 16 residues in the CDR3. V was clipped by 6 bases and J by 4 bases, with 18 bases between them. The CDR3 DNA follows: TGCGCCAGCAGACCAAGGAATCACGCGGGCACCGGGGAGCTGTTTTTT. This codes for CASRPRNHAGTGELFF.

This clone was detected a few times. The chain links TRBV30 to TRBJ1-3; D is undetermined. The length of the CDR3 is 15 residues. V lost 2 bases, J lost 0 bases, and 11 bases lay in between. Germline-derived CDR1 and CDR2 are GTSNPN and SVGIG (reference sequence). CDR3 nucleotides: TGTGCCTGGAGTTCCGGGGAGCCCTCTGGAAACACCATATATTTT. It translates to CAWSSGEPSGNTIYF.

This chain joins TRBV18 and TRBJ2-1; 12 positions agree with TRBD1. J was trimmed by 6 bases and V by 2 bases; bases with no gene match: 5. The CDR3 is 16 amino acids. Germline V lookup: CDR1 KGHSH, CDR2 LQKENI. Written as DNA, the CDR3 is TGTGCCAGCTCACCAGAGGGACAGGGGGCAATCAATGAGCAGTTCTTC. It translates to CASSPEGQGAINEQFF.

This chain uses TRBV19 with TRBJ1-3; D may be TRBD1 (6 bases). CDR3 length: 15 residues. CDR1 is LNHDA and CDR2 is SQIVND in the germline V gene (reference sequence). V lost 5 bases, J lost 4 bases, and 15 bases lay in between. The CDR3 spells CASSPSGGLGNTIYF. The CDR3 nucleotides are TGTGCCAGTAGTCCCTCCGGGGGGCTAGGAAACACCATATATTTT.

This chain joins TRBV5-1 and TRBJ2-7; 12 positions agree with TRBD2. CDR3 length: 13 amino acids. Per germline, CDR1 SGHRS and CDR2 YFSETQ. After removal of 8 bases from V and 1 base from J, the junction contained 1 base not matched to a gene. The CDR3 loop is CARLAGGSYEQYF. The CDR3 nucleotides are TGCGCCAGGCTAGCGGGAGGGTCCTACGAGCAGTACTTC.

This sequence joins TRBV19 and TRBJ1-5, with 9 bases fitting TRBD1. The CDR3 loop spans 15 amino acids. The ends lost 2 bases at V and 6 bases at J; junction bases unmatched: 5. Germline V lookup: CDR1 LNHDA, CDR2 SQIVND (reference sequence). The CDR3 coding sequence is TGTGCCAGTAGTATACCGACAGGGGGAGGTCAGCCCCAGCATTTT. It is translated as CASSIPTGGGQPQHF.

The chain carries TRBV7-2 and TRBJ2-3, with TRBD2 matching over 10 bases. Germline trimming cut 5 bases from V and 5 bases from J; bases unmatched to any gene: 7. The germline CDR1 and CDR2 sequences are SGHTA and FQGNSA. This CDR3 has 15 amino acids. This chain's CDR3 is CASSKSGREGDTQYF. In DNA form, the CDR3 reads TGTGCCAGCAGCAAGAGCGGGAGGGAGGGAGATACGCAGTATTTT. The whole variable domain, filled in from reference TRBV7-2 and TRBJ2-3, reads GAGVSQSPSNKVTEKGKDVELRCDPISGHTALYWYRQSLGQGLEFLIYFQGNSAPDKSGLPSDRFSAERTGGSVSTLTIQRTQQEDSAVYLCASSKSGREGDTQYFGPGTRLTVL.

V gene TRBV18 combines with J gene TRBJ2-2; 9 nucleotides align to TRBD1. Germline V gene sequence: CDR1 KGHSH, CDR2 LQKENI. The V and J ends lost 0 bases and 4 bases, in that order; junction bases with no gene match: 3. This CDR3 is 16 amino acids long. The CDR3 protein is CASSPPGQGITGELFF. In DNA form, the CDR3 reads TGTGCCAGCTCACCACCGGGACAGGGAATCACCGGGGAGCTGTTTTTT.

This clone was counted only a few times. The rearrangement joins TRBV2 to TRBJ2-7; 7 bases line up with TRBD2. Germline V lookup: CDR1 SNHLY, CDR2 FYNNEI. This CDR3 spans 15 amino acids. V lost 3 bases, J lost 2 bases, and 7 bases stayed unmatched. The CDR3 sequence is CASSESERGTYEQYF. As DNA, the CDR3 is TGTGCCAGCAGTGAGTCGGAGCGGGGCACCTACGAGCAGTACTTC.

V gene TRBV5-1 combines with J gene TRBJ2-1, with TRBD2 matching over 11 bases. The trim removed 2 bases at V and 7 bases at J, leaving 5 bases unmatched. The CDR3 loop spans 15 amino acids. CDR1 SGHRS and CDR2 YFSETQ come from the germline V gene. The CDR3 DNA sequence: TGCGCCAGCAGCTTACTAGCGGGAGCCGAGAATGAGCAGTTCTTC. Residues: CASSLLAGAENEQFF.

The chain has TRBV7-2 and TRBJ2-1, with 14 positions matching TRBD2. J lost 1 base, V lost 5 bases, and 4 bases had no gene match. The CDR3 has 17 residues. CDR1 is SGHTA and CDR2 is FQGNSA in the germline V gene. CDR3 sequence reads: CASSTGLAGESYNEQFF. The CDR3 nucleotides read TGTGCCAGCAGCACGGGACTAGCGGGGGAATCCTACAATGAGCAGTTCTTC.

The CDR3 protein is CASTPMTGGSDEQFF. The CDR3 DNA sequence: TGCGCCAGCACCCCAATGACGGGAGGGTCCGATGAGCAGTTCTTC. The gene calls are TRBV4-3 and TRBJ2-1, with 8 nucleotides matching TRBD2. Germline CDR1 is LGHNA and CDR2 is YSLEER. J lost 8 bases, V lost 7 bases, and 13 bases had no gene match. The CDR3 loop spans 15 amino acids.

The chain is built from TRBV5-1 and TRBJ2-1, with 7 bases identical to TRBD1. CDR1 and CDR2 (germline): SGHRS, YFSETQ. The J segment lost 3 bases and the V segment lost 0 bases, leaving 0 bases of the junction unmatched. The CDR3 loop spans 14 amino acids. The CDR3 loop reads CASSLGQGYNEQFF. The CDR3, as DNA: TGCGCCAGCAGCTTGGGACAGGGCTACAATGAGCAGTTCTTC.

CDR3 region: CASSLDLGSGGQETQYF. CDR3 coding DNA: TGTGCCAGCAGCTTAGATCTAGGGAGCGGGGGCCAAGAGACCCAGTACTTC. The V call is TRBV7-2, the J call TRBJ2-5; 8 bases are shared with TRBD2. Unmatched junction bases numbered 8, after V lost 1 base and J lost 1 base. CDR1 SGHTA and CDR2 FQGNSA come from the germline V gene. This CDR3 has 17 residues.

V and J are TRBV5-1 and TRBJ2-1; 12 bases line up with TRBD2. Trimming at V came to 0 bases and at J to 10 bases, leaving 8 bases not matched to a gene. Germline V CDR1 and CDR2: SGHRS, YFSETQ. CDR3 length equals 16 residues. The CDR3 bases are TGCGCCAGCAGCTTGGTTGCTAGCGGGAGGGTTAGCGAGCAGTTCTTC. Encoded protein: CASSLVASGRVSEQFF.

Notes on this clone: This sample includes further DNA sequences coding for the same CDR3. V and J are TRBV6-6 and TRBJ1-6, with unresolved D. V gave up 0 bases and J gave up 7 bases, with 13 bases separating them. The CDR3 consists of 16 residues. CDR1 and CDR2 (germline): MNHNY, SVGAGI (reference sequence). CDR3 sequence reads: CASSYSGGLGNSPLHF. CDR3 bases: TGTGCCAGCAGTTACTCCGGAGGGCTGGGGAATTCACCCCTCCACTTT.

The chain combines TRBV5-1 with TRBJ1-2; TRBD1 might be the D (6 bases). V was cut by 4 bases and J by 7 bases, with 14 bases left in between. The CDR3 is 13 residues long. Germline V lookup: CDR1 SGHRS, CDR2 YFSETQ. The CDR3 DNA sequence: TGCGCCAGCAGCGGAAGACAGGCCTTTGGCTACACCTTC. As protein: CASSGRQAFGYTF.

This clone was found once. The chain couples TRBV6-1 to TRBJ2-3; no clear D. Germline CDR1 and CDR2: MNHNS and SASEGT. The CDR3 extends over 15 amino acids. V lost 4 bases to trimming and J lost 0 bases, with 11 bases between them. The CDR3: CASSGGQPSTDTQYF. The CDR3 nucleotides read TGTGCCAGCAGTGGTGGGCAACCTAGCACAGATACGCAGTATTTT.

The CDR3 sequence: CASSPLEGAFGTGELFF. The CDR3 bases are TGTGCCAGCAGCCCACTTGAGGGGGCCTTCGGCACCGGGGAGCTGTTTTTT. The chain links TRBV5-8 to TRBJ2-2; 7 bases are a match to TRBD1. The CDR3 extends over 17 amino acids. Germline loops: CDR1 SGHTS, CDR2 YDEGEE. J lost 4 bases, V lost 4 bases, and 13 bases had no gene match.

V and J are TRBV28 and TRBJ2-3; 9 nucleotides line up with TRBD1. Germline assignment: CDR1 MDHEN and CDR2 SYDVKM. Unmatched junction bases numbered 9, after V lost 5 bases and J lost 6 bases. This CDR3 spans 15 amino acids. The CDR3 DNA follows: TGTGCCAGCAGTCTGGGGACAGGGAAAGGGGATACGCAGTATTTT. This translates into CASSLGTGKGDTQYF.

Here the CDR3 reads CASSFSLGQGAGSYTF. CDR3 nucleotide sequence: TGTGCCAGCAGTTTTTCTCTTGGACAGGGGGCGGGTAGCTACACCTTC. The genes are TRBV27 and TRBJ1-2; TRBD1 matches at 11 bases. V lost 3 bases, J lost 9 bases, and 12 bases stayed unmatched. The CDR3 length is 16 residues. Germline CDR1 and CDR2: MNHEY and SMNVEV (reference sequence).

The chain combines TRBV7-3 with TRBJ2-1; 12 bases match TRBD2. V trimming: 3 bases; J trimming: 4 bases; junction bases outside the gene matches: 4. CDR1 and CDR2 from the germline V gene are SGHTA and FQGTGA. This CDR3 is built from 16 residues. CDR3: CASSFLTSGGYNEQFF. In DNA form, the CDR3 reads TGTGCCAGCAGCTTTCTTACTAGCGGGGGGTACAATGAGCAGTTCTTC.